This record covers a single TCR beta chain. The V gene lost 3 bases and the J gene lost 2 bases, with 15 bases spanning the gap. The CDR3 loop spans 15 amino acids. Germline-derived CDR1 and CDR2 are SGHRS and YFSETQ. This entry is derived from a study of blood T cell repertoires in COVID-19. Overall study: The United States, Italy and Spain supplied acute and convalescent COVID-19 samples.

How the authors handled the data: Cell counts per sample came from amplifying reference gene primers. TCRdb keeps only in-frame clones here, not all; method: immunoSEQ multiplex PCR. For V, J and clone size, that table is used; D and trimming come from the DNA. The table shows approximately 210,000 clones, with approximately 87% occurring only once. The TCR was taken from an older woman with acute or convalescent COVID-19. The sample comprised peripheral blood. The V and J genes are TRBV5-1 and TRBJ2-7; D is unclear. DNA of the CDR3: TGCGCCAGCAGCTCACCCCCGGCAGGAACCTACGAGCAGTACTTC. This gives the protein CASSSPPAGTYEQYF.